The clone carrying this T cell receptor beta chain occurred many times. The data derive from a study of regulatory T cells in long-lasting Graves disease. According to the study, TCR beta libraries were built with iRepertoire HTBI primers and CDR3-region Arm-PCR. From the multiplex PCR reads, TCRdb called clonotypes with MiXCR, one entry per CDR3 protein. The repertoire holds hundreds of thousands of distinct CDR3 sequences, approximately 15% seen once, with 15% to 20% in the top ten. The germline V gene has CDR1 DFQATT and CDR2 SNEGSKA (reference sequence). The V gene lost 8 bases and the J gene lost 0 bases, with 14 bases spanning the gap. CDR3 length: 13 residues. The time point was: newly diagnosed GD, antithyroid drugs for less than 3 months. Making the TCR library involved RNA that had been extracted from PBMCs. This sample was shared with a second study, whose subject was T cells in Graves' hyperthyroidism and ophthalmopathy.

The sequence was obtained from a woman in her twenties or thirties with Graves disease. This specimen consisted of peripheral blood mononuclear cells (PBMCs), obtained at new diagnosis, from a patient treated with antithyroid drugs. V is TRBV20-1 and J is TRBJ2-7; D is uncertain. The CDR3 sequence: CSTEMEPSYEQYF. The CDR3 DNA is TGCAGTACAGAAATGGAGCCCTCCTACGAGCAGTACTTC.